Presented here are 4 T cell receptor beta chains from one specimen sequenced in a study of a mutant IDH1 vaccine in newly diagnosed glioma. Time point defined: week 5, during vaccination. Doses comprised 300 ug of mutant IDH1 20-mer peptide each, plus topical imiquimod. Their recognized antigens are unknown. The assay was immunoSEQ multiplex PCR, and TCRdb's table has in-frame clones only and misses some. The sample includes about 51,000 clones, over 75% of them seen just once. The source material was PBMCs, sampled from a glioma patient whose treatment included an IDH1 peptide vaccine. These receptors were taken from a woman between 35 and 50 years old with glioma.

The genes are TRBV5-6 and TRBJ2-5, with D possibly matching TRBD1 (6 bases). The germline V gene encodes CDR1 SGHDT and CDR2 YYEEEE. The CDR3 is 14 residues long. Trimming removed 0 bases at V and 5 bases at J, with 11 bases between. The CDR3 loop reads CASSLDRVYETQYF. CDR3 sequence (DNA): TGTGCCAGCAGCTTGGACAGGGTTTATGAGACCCAGTACTTC. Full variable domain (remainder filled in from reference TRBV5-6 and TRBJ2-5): DAGVTQSPTHLIKTRGQQVTLRCSPKSGHDTVSWYQQALGQGPQFIFQYYEEEERQRGNFPDRFSGHQFPNYSSELNVNALLLGDSALYLCASSLDRVYETQYFGPGTRLLVL.

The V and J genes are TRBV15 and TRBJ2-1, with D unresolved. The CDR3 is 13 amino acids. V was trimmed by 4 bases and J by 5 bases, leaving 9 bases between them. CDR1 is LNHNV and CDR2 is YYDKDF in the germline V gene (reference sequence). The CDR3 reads CATSTTTNNEQFF. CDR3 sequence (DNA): TGTGCCACCAGCACGACCACAAACAATGAGCAGTTCTTC.

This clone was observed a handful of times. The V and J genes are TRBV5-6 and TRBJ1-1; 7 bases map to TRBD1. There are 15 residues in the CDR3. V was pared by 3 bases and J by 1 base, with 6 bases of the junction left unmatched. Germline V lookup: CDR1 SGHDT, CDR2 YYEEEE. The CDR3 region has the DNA TGTGCCAGCAGCTGGGGTTGGACAGGGAACACTGAAGCTTTCTTT. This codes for CASSWGWTGNTEAFF. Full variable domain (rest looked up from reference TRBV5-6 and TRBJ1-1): DAGVTQSPTHLIKTRGQQVTLRCSPKSGHDTVSWYQQALGQGPQFIFQYYEEEERQRGNFPDRFSGHQFPNYSSELNVNALLLGDSALYLCASSWGWTGNTEAFFGQGTRLTVV.

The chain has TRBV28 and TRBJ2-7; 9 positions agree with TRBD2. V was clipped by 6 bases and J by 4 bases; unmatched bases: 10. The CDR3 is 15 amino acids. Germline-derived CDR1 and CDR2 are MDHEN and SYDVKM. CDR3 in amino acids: CASSLTGTSSYEQYF. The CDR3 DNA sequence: TGTGCCAGCAGCCTGACCGGGACTAGCTCGTACGAGCAGTACTTC.